This section outlines one T cell receptor beta chain sequence together with its context. There are many counts of this clonotype. This receptor's antigen is unknown. The record has no base qualities; no much larger clone is one base away. Library preparation used 5' RACE. The listed sequencing device is Illumina HiSeq 2000. Template switching introduced a universal primer binding site; the final cDNA contained a unique molecular identifier, enabling accurate counting of TCR cDNA molecules. First-strand cDNA for TCR alpha and beta chains was synthesized from specific primers in the conserved constant-segment region. To control for contamination, each cDNA library was double barcoded with a SMART-Mk sample barcode plus Illumina barcodes. TruSeq adapter sequences along with Illumina sample barcodes were introduced in two successive PCR steps. Sequencing of the TCR alpha and beta cDNA libraries was done on the Illumina HiSeq platform using custom primers. The authors' pipeline ran thus. MiGEC processed the raw reads to extract unique molecular identifiers, while MiXCR was used to determine the CDR3 positions. For each individual, recombination models were inferred using an EM algorithm with the repgenHMM and IGoR tools. The analysis of shared clonotypes was done with the tcR package in R, with sharing normalized by the product of cloneset sizes. To study raw recombination without the effects of thymic and clonal selection, out-of-frame nonproductive sequences were analyzed. The public reads were run again by TCRdb, first through fastp at Q25 and then through MiXCR, and only productive beta chains were kept. A single entry per CDR3 protein holds the most common genes and DNA from its merged rows. Clone size and V and J calls follow TCRdb, not the original study. The sample contains about 890,000 distinct CDR3 sequences, approximately 13% of them found a single time. 1.5% to 2% of the sample goes to the ten largest clones.

V was cut back by 5 bases and J by 8 bases, leaving a gap of 19 bases between them. Looking up the germline V gene yields CDR1 MDHEN and CDR2 SYDVKM. The CDR3 holds 16 amino acids from the cysteine to the phenylalanine. The retained sequence is limited to the CDR3, 48 bases, with the frame set at the first base. Every donor was a healthy Caucasian. Three pairs of female monozygotic twins, all aged 18 to 29 years, made up the twin cohort. RNA for TCR libraries was isolated from peripheral blood mononuclear cells. The entry originates in a study of identical twins (dated by TCRdb to about 2016). As for the study more broadly: The study deep-sequenced TCR alpha and beta repertoires from monozygotic twins, unrelated adults of various ages and cord blood to test whether fetal clonotypes persist. To rule out contamination, replicate twin experiments were performed at different times with different library preparation protocols.

Results the study describes overall, beyond this receptor: Because the same donors could not be followed over many years, the conclusions depended on cross-sectional statistical analysis. Zero-insertion analyses could be partly confounded by invariant T cells such as MAIT and iNKT, although diverse VJ usage argued against such confounding for most clonotypes. Fewer insertions were carried by abundant cord blood beta clonotypes; a weaker similar trend was observed in young adult naive repertoires, while no such trend was observed in memory repertoires. Compared with coincidental sharing between unrelated individuals, out-of-frame TCR alpha sequences shared between twins had an excess of sequences with low generation probability. In monozygotic twins, recombination models systematically underestimated out-of-frame TCR alpha sharing, but the models matched the sharing seen between unrelated individuals. Excess twin sharing in beta out-of-frame sequences was weaker because fewer shared sequences lowered the signal-to-noise ratio.

This sample was also put to use in a study of yellow fever vaccine responses in identical twins. Reported in the second study: According to the authors, in identical twins the way T cells responded to vaccination appeared partly convergent and partly personalized. In the study, vaccine-responding T cell clones were precisely tracked in identical twins.

This TCR was recovered from a woman aged 18 to 35 in good health. The sequenced sample consisted of PBMCs. Recombination joined TRBV28 with TRBJ1-6; the D gene is perhaps TRBD1, on 6 matching bases. The DNA sequence reads TGTGCCAGCAGTCCCCCTAACGGGGGCATATATTCACCCCTCCACTTT. This sequence encodes CASSPPNGGIYSPLHF.